The 32 T cell receptor beta chains reported below all come from one sample, sequenced in a study of blood T cell repertoires in COVID-19. Generated by immunoSEQ multiplex PCR, the TCRdb table keeps only in-frame clones and is missing some. The sample lists 220,000 or so clones; roughly 89% were seen once. Sequenced input: peripheral blood. The receptors derive from a man in his fifties or sixties who had recovered from COVID-19.

V gene TRBV7-9 combines with J gene TRBJ2-3, with TRBD2 matching over 13 bases. Germline V gene sequence: CDR1 SEHNR, CDR2 FQNEAQ (reference sequence). V dropped 5 bases and J dropped 6; count of bases not matched to a gene: 2. There are 14 residues in the CDR3. The CDR3 loop is CASSLGLAGDTQYF. CDR3 DNA sequence: TGTGCCAGCAGCCTGGGACTAGCGGGGGATACGCAGTATTTT.

The chain carries TRBV7-2 and TRBJ1-3; no firm D call. Trimming pared 6 bases from V and 0 bases from J, leaving 9 bases between. This CDR3 is built from 14 residues. The germline gives CDR1 SGHTA, CDR2 FQGNSA. The CDR3 reads CASSFYSSGNTIYF. The CDR3 nucleotides are TGTGCCAGCAGTTTCTACTCCTCTGGAAACACCATATATTTT.

The table lists this clone with a count of one. The chain couples TRBV4-3 to TRBJ1-2; D is perhaps TRBD1 (5 bases). The CDR3 sequence is 13 residues long. The ends were cut back, 0 bases at V and 8 bases at J, with 10 bases in the middle. The V gene's germline CDR1 is LGHNA and CDR2 YSLEER. Here the CDR3 DNA reads TGCGCCAGCAGCCAAGAGCAGGGTCAGGGCTACACCTTC. Its translation is CASSQEQGQGYTF.

In nucleotides, the CDR3 is TGTGCCAGCAGCTACAGGACACGCAGAGAAGCTTTCTTT. This encodes CASSYRTRREAFF. The chain combines TRBV14 with TRBJ1-1, with D perhaps matching TRBD1 (5 bases). Germline lookup yields CDR1 SGHDN and CDR2 FVKESK. Trimming removed 5 bases from V and 8 bases from J, with 15 bases in between. The CDR3 is 13 residues long.

This sequence joins TRBV25-1 and TRBJ2-5; 7 positions match TRBD1. The germline V gene has CDR1 MGHDK and CDR2 SYGVNS. V was pared by 10 bases and J by 0 bases, with 5 bases of the junction left unmatched. The CDR3 sequence is 13 residues long. CDR3 DNA: TGTGCCACCCAGGACAGGTACCAAGAGACCCAGTACTTC. Translated, it gives CATQDRYQETQYF. The full variable domain, with the rest looked up from reference TRBV25-1 and TRBJ2-5, is EADIYQTPRYLVIGTGKKITLECSQTMGHDKMYWYQQDPGMELHLIHYSYGVNSTEKGDLSSESTVSRIRTEHFPLTLESARPSHTSQYLCATQDRYQETQYFGPGTRLLVL.

This clone is a singleton in its sample. The gene calls are TRBV7-2 and TRBJ2-3; TRBD2 agrees at 7 bases. CDR3 length: 16 amino acids. After removal of 3 bases from V and 2 bases from J, the junction contained 8 bases not matched to a gene. Per the germline V gene, CDR1 is SGHTA and CDR2 is FQGNSA. The CDR3 protein is CASSFFPGGITDTQYF. CDR3 in DNA: TGTGCCAGCAGCTTTTTCCCCGGGGGGATCACAGATACGCAGTATTTT.

V usage is TRBV2 and J usage is TRBJ2-2; TRBD2 matches 13 bases. V shed 6 bases, J shed 6 bases, and the junction held 10 bases outside the gene matches. In germline, CDR1 is SNHLY, CDR2 FYNNEI. This CDR3 contains 17 residues. The CDR3 nucleotides are TGTGCCAGCAGATCACTAGCGGGAGGGCCTATCTCCGGGGAGCTGTTTTTT. Protein product: CASRSLAGGPISGELFF. The whole variable domain, remainder taken from reference TRBV2 and TRBJ2-2, is EPEVTQTPSHQVTQMGQEVILRCVPISNHLYFYWYRQILGQKVEFLVSFYNNEISEKSEIFDDQFSVERPDGSNFTLKIRSTKLEDSAMYFCASRSLAGGPISGELFFGEGSRLTVL.

This sequence joins TRBV7-9 and TRBJ1-3; D perhaps matches TRBD1 (5 bases). The CDR3 consists of 15 residues. Germline loops: CDR1 SEHNR, CDR2 FQNEAQ (reference sequence). V was clipped by 1 base and J by 4 bases, with 11 bases between them. The CDR3: CASSLEGTSGNTIYF. The CDR3 coding sequence is TGTGCCAGCAGCTTAGAAGGGACTTCGGGAAACACCATATATTTT.

This clone was recorded only once. The chain uses TRBV7-9 and TRBJ2-5, with D possibly matching TRBD1 (5 bases). Per the germline V gene, CDR1 is SEHNR and CDR2 is FQNEAQ (reference sequence). Trimming left V 6 bases short and J 2 bases short, with 13 bases between. The CDR3 contains 14 residues. CDR3 in amino acids: CASSLDTGQETQYF. CDR3 DNA sequence: TGTGCCAGCAGTTTGGACACCGGGCAAGAGACCCAGTACTTC.

The chain recombines TRBV20-1 with TRBJ1-2, with unresolved D. Trimming cost V 4 bases and J 5 bases, with 8 bases left between them. Per the germline V gene, CDR1 is DFQATT and CDR2 is SNEGSKA (reference sequence). The CDR3 is 11 amino acids. DNA for the CDR3: TGCAGTGCTACAGCAGGATATGGCTACACCTTC. Residues: CSATAGYGYTF.

The J gene is TRBJ2-1, the V gene TRBV15; 8 bases line up with TRBD2. Trimming cost V 0 bases and J 6 bases; bases outside gene matches: 7. In germline, CDR1 is LNHNV, CDR2 YYDKDF (reference sequence). The CDR3 is made up of 16 amino acids. The CDR3: CATSREYGTSGNEQFF. CDR3 DNA sequence: TGTGCCACCAGCAGAGAATATGGGACTAGTGGCAATGAGCAGTTCTTC. The complete variable domain, with remaining parts taken from reference TRBV15 and TRBJ2-1, reads DAMVIQNPRYQVTQFGKPVTLSCSQTLNHNVMYWYQQKSSQAPKLLFHYYDKDFNNEADTPDNFQSRRPNTSFCFLDIRSPGLGDTAMYLCATSREYGTSGNEQFFGPGTRLTVL.

The chain recombines TRBV9 with TRBJ2-1; the match to TRBD1 covers 10 bases. The CDR3 sequence is 17 residues long. Germline V gene lookup returns CDR1 SGDLS and CDR2 YYNGEE. Trimming removed 2 bases from V and 5 bases from J; junction bases left unmatched: 10. CDR3 nucleotides: TGTGCCAGCAGCGTCTATACCGGGACAGGGGAGAACAATGAGCAGTTCTTC. Translated, it gives CASSVYTGTGENNEQFF.

The V call is TRBV7-9, the J call TRBJ1-1; maybe TRBD1 (5 bases). Germline V gene lookup returns CDR1 SEHNR and CDR2 FQNEAQ (reference sequence). The CDR3 spans 14 residues. V lost 4 bases and J 4 bases, leaving 13 bases between the germline ends. The chain's CDR3 is CASSSTGLGTEAFF. The CDR3 DNA is TGTGCCAGCAGCTCCACAGGTCTGGGCACTGAAGCTTTCTTT. The variable domain in full, with the rest retrieved from reference TRBV7-9 and TRBJ1-1, is DTGVSQNPRHKITKRGQNVTFRCDPISEHNRLYWYRQTLGQGPEFLTYFQNEAQLEKSRLLSDRFSAERPKGSFSTLEIQRTEQGDSAMYLCASSSTGLGTEAFFGQGTRLTVV.

The J gene is TRBJ2-2, the V gene TRBV28, with D maybe TRBD2 (5 bases). V lost 5 bases and J lost 9, with 22 bases in between. This CDR3 comprises 16 residues. CDR1 and CDR2 (germline): MDHEN, SYDVKM. The CDR3 DNA sequence: TGTGCCAGCAGTCTTTTAGGAGGAGGTACCATGCGGGAGCTGTTTTTT. Its protein is CASSLLGGGTMRELFF.

The V and J genes are TRBV24-1 and TRBJ1-2, with D possibly matching TRBD1 (5 bases). Trimming shortened V by 2 bases and J by 5 bases, and 11 bases separated the two germline ends. CDR1 KGHDR and CDR2 SFDVKD come from the germline V gene. The CDR3 runs 14 residues. The CDR3 nucleotides read TGTGCCACCAGTGATTGGCAGGGCCAATATGGCTACACCTTC. Translation: CATSDWQGQYGYTF.

The rearrangement uses TRBV6-5 and TRBJ2-5, with TRBD2 matching 10 bases. V trimming: 5 bases; J trimming: 2 bases; junction bases outside the gene matches: 5. There are 15 residues in the CDR3. Germline V gene data show CDR1 as MNHEY and CDR2 as SVGAGI. CDR3 bases: TGTGCCAGCAGTCCTCAGCGGGGGGGACAAGAGACCCAGTACTTC. Amino acid sequence: CASSPQRGGQETQYF.

The gene calls are TRBV29-1 and TRBJ2-7, with a tentative D call TRBD2 (6 bases). Germline V gene lookup returns CDR1 SQVTM and CDR2 ANQGSEA. This CDR3 contains 14 residues. Trimming cost V 4 bases and J 3 bases, with 16 bases left between them. The CDR3 region is CSVGRSGDFYEQYF. CDR3 coding DNA: TGCAGCGTTGGGAGATCGGGAGATTTCTACGAGCAGTACTTC.

The gene calls are TRBV10-3 and TRBJ2-1, with 9 bases identical to TRBD2. The ends lost 10 bases at V and 5 bases at J; junction bases unmatched: 9. Looked up from germline, CDR1 is ENHRY and CDR2 is SYGVKD. This CDR3 is built from 14 residues. CDR3 protein: CATRGAGGDNEQFF. The CDR3 bases are TGTGCCACCAGGGGGGCGGGAGGGGACAATGAGCAGTTCTTC.

The chain uses TRBV28 and TRBJ1-6, with D tentatively TRBD1 (5 bases). The germline V gene encodes CDR1 MDHEN and CDR2 SYDVKM. This CDR3 is 13 amino acids long. V was pared by 6 bases and J by 7 bases, with 10 bases between. For the CDR3, the DNA is TGTGCCAGCAGCAGTCAGGGCAATTCACCCCTCCACTTT. Its translation: CASSSQGNSPLHF. Complete variable domain (other parts from reference TRBV28 and TRBJ1-6): DVKVTQSSRYLVKRTGEKVFLECVQDMDHENMFWYRQDPGLGLRLIYFSYDVKMKEKGDIPEGYSVSREKKERFSLILESASTNQTSMYLCASSSQGNSPLHFGNGTRLTVT.

A word on this clone: Other DNA sequences in the same sample also yield this CDR3. This chain joins TRBV5-1 and TRBJ2-1; no clear D. The germline V gene has CDR1 SGHRS and CDR2 YFSETQ. CDR3 size: 15 residues. Trimming stripped 0 bases from V and 0 bases from J, with 7 bases between. The CDR3 is CASSLVSSSYNEQFF. Here the CDR3 DNA reads TGCGCCAGCAGCTTGGTTTCGTCCTCCTACAATGAGCAGTTCTTC.

V usage is TRBV2 and J usage is TRBJ2-1; D perhaps matches TRBD2 (5 bases). Germline V gene sequence: CDR1 SNHLY, CDR2 FYNNEI. V gave up 6 bases and J gave up 14 bases, with 20 bases separating them. The CDR3 runs 13 residues. CDR3 sequence (DNA): TGTGCCAGCAGAAGACCCGGGGAATCAGGCGAGTTCTTC. Translation: CASRRPGESGEFF.

The chain combines TRBV7-8 with TRBJ1-2; D call uncertain. Germline V gives CDR1 SGHVS, CDR2 FQNEAQ. Trimming took 4 bases from V and 4 from J, leaving 10 bases between them. The CDR3 has 13 residues. The CDR3: CASSSRVSYGYTF. Written as DNA, the CDR3 is TGTGCCAGCAGCTCCCGGGTCTCCTATGGCTACACCTTC.

The gene calls are TRBV10-3 and TRBJ2-3; 10 bases fit TRBD2. Germline V CDR1 and CDR2: ENHRY, SYGVKD. The V segment lost 4 bases and the J segment 4 bases; nucleotides outside the gene matches: 8. This CDR3 is 16 amino acids long. CDR3 loop: CAISAGVTSGPDTQYF. The CDR3 nucleotides read TGTGCCATCAGTGCGGGGGTGACTAGCGGGCCAGATACGCAGTATTTT.

V is TRBV11-3 and J is TRBJ2-7, with D perhaps TRBD2 (5 bases). This CDR3 comprises 14 residues. Germline V lookup: CDR1 SGHNT, CDR2 YENEEA. V lost 1 base to trimming and J lost 2 bases, with 9 bases between them. This chain's CDR3 is CASSLGPAAYEQYF. For the CDR3, the DNA is TGTGCCAGCAGCTTAGGCCCAGCGGCCTACGAGCAGTACTTC. Complete variable domain (other parts from reference TRBV11-3 and TRBJ2-7): EAGVVQSPRYKIIEKKQPVAFWCNPISGHNTLYWYLQNLGQGPELLIRYENEEAVDDSQLPKDRFSAERLKGVDSTLKIQPAELGDSAVYLCASSLGPAAYEQYFGPGTRLTVT.

The chain is built from TRBV9 and TRBJ1-1; D uncertain. The CDR3 is 14 residues long. Between the trimmed V and J ends, which lost 0 bases and 0 bases, there was a span of 6 bases. The germline V gene has CDR1 SGDLS and CDR2 YYNGEE. The CDR3, as DNA: TGTGCCAGCAGCGTAGGGCGGATGAACACTGAAGCTTTCTTT. This translates into CASSVGRMNTEAFF.

J is TRBJ1-2 and V is TRBV18; D is unclear. The germline V and J ends were trimmed by 0 bases and 4 bases, with 9 bases remaining between them. The CDR3 sequence is 14 residues long. Germline assignment: CDR1 KGHSH and CDR2 LQKENI. The CDR3 is CASSPPVGVYGYTF. The DNA for the CDR3 is TGTGCCAGCTCACCACCCGTTGGAGTCTATGGCTACACCTTC.

V is TRBV3-1 (or the pseudogene TRBV3-2) and J is TRBJ1-2, with D unclear. The length of the CDR3 is 13 residues. Trimming took off 0 bases at V and 7 bases at J, with 9 bases between the two ends. CDR1 LGHDT and CDR2 YNNKEL come from the germline V gene (reference sequence). The CDR3 is CASSQEWSSGYTF. Written as DNA, the CDR3 is TGTGCCAGCAGCCAAGAATGGAGTTCTGGCTACACCTTC.

This chain connects TRBV4-3 to TRBJ1-1; maybe TRBD1 (5 bases). The CDR3 is 14 amino acids. Germline lookup yields CDR1 LGHNA and CDR2 YSLEER. V was shortened by 3 bases and J by 11 bases, with 19 bases between the two germline ends. The CDR3 bases are TGCGCCAGCAGCCATCCCGGGGGGGGAGGGGTGGCTTTCTTT. It is translated as CASSHPGGGGVAFF.

This chain links TRBV5-4 with TRBJ1-1; TRBD1 matches at 9 bases. V lost 5 bases and J lost 5; bases outside the gene matches: 10. Looked up from germline, CDR1 is SGHNT and CDR2 is YYREEE (reference sequence). This CDR3 is built from 15 residues. As DNA, the CDR3 is TGTGCCAGCAGAGGCCAAACAGGGGGCCGGACTGAAGCTTTCTTT. This encodes CASRGQTGGRTEAFF.

The chain is built from TRBV28 and TRBJ1-3; D gene uncertain. Trimming stripped 7 bases from V and 7 bases from J, with 17 bases between. The CDR3 sequence is 14 residues long. Germline loops: CDR1 MDHEN, CDR2 SYDVKM. CDR3 region: CASTLPGVRNTIYF. For the CDR3, the DNA is TGTGCCAGCACCCTCCCGGGAGTAAGGAACACCATATATTTT.

The rearrangement links TRBV10-3 to TRBJ1-1; 8 bases fit TRBD1. The CDR3 sequence is 17 residues long. Per the germline V gene, CDR1 is ENHRY and CDR2 is SYGVKD. V shed 0 bases, J shed 1 base, and the junction held 7 bases outside the gene matches. CDR3 nucleotides: TGTGCCATCAGTGAGTCGGAGACAGGGGTCTCGAACACTGAAGCTTTCTTT. It codes for CAISESETGVSNTEAFF.

The chain carries TRBV6-5 and TRBJ2-5; TRBD2 agrees at 10 bases. Germline loops: CDR1 MNHEY, CDR2 SVGAGI. With V trimmed by 2 bases and J by 4 bases, 4 bases remained unmatched. This CDR3 contains 15 residues. The CDR3 is CASSYGAGGVETQYF. As DNA, the CDR3 is TGTGCCAGCAGTTACGGAGCGGGGGGGGTAGAGACCCAGTACTTC.